The next 6 T cell receptor beta chains were all read from a single sample in a study of T cell responses to AZD1222 COVID-19 vaccine. Sequencing was performed with immunoSEQ multiplex PCR; in TCRdb, only in-frame clones are kept and a portion is missing. The sample consists of about 190,000 clones, more than 80% of them appearing once. This sample comprised peripheral blood, obtained 28 days after the second dose of the MenACWY control vaccine. These receptor sequences come from an adult who received the MenACWY meningococcal vaccine as a control.

The chain links TRBV28 to TRBJ2-5; D may be TRBD2 (5 bases). CDR1 is MDHEN, CDR2 SYDVKM, per germline. The ends were cut back, 11 bases at V and 2 bases at J, with 24 bases in the middle. The CDR3 length is 16 residues. The chain's CDR3 is CAAPPHDLAEQETQYF. The CDR3 nucleotides read TGTGCCGCCCCCCCACACGATCTAGCTGAACAAGAGACCCAGTACTTC.

CDR3 amino acids: CASGRPLGGIQYF. CDR3 nucleotides: TGTGCCAGCGGGAGACCACTTGGGGGCATTCAGTACTTC. This chain uses TRBV2 with TRBJ2-4, with D possibly called TRBD1 or TRBD2 (5 bases each). CDR1 and CDR2 (germline): SNHLY, FYNNEI. The CDR3 is 13 residues long. Trimming cost V 8 bases and J 9 bases, with 17 bases left between them.

V usage is TRBV5-6 and J usage is TRBJ1-4; no clear D gene. Germline CDR1 reads SGHDT; CDR2 reads YYEEEE. V was cut by 3 bases and J by 0 bases, with 3 bases left in between. The CDR3 has 13 residues. DNA of the CDR3: TGTGCCAGCAGCTGGGCAACTAATGAAAAACTGTTTTTT. Its protein is CASSWATNEKLFF.

The V and J genes are TRBV7-3 and TRBJ2-1; the match to TRBD2 covers 9 bases. In germline, CDR1 is SGHTA, CDR2 FQGTGA. This CDR3 spans 14 amino acids. V was pared by 5 bases and J by 9 bases, with 8 bases of the junction left unmatched. The CDR3 DNA follows: TGTGCCAGCAGCCCAACCCTTAGCGGGAGTGAGCAGTTCTTC. It encodes CASSPTLSGSEQFF.

This clone was seen just once. CDR3: CASSSYRVEAFF. CDR3 DNA: TGTGCCAGCAGTTCCTACAGGGTCGAAGCTTTCTTT. The rearrangement joins TRBV28 to TRBJ1-1; weak D call: TRBD1 (6 bases). The V gene lost 4 bases and the J gene lost 8 bases, with 11 bases spanning the gap. The CDR3 has 12 amino acids. CDR1 and CDR2 from the germline V gene are MDHEN and SYDVKM.

In nucleotides, the CDR3 is TGCGCCAGCAGCTCTGGTGTCCCCACAGATACGCAGTATTTT. Its protein is CASSSGVPTDTQYF. The chain employs TRBV5-1 and TRBJ2-3, with D uncertain. The V gene's germline CDR1 is SGHRS and CDR2 YFSETQ. CDR3 length equals 14 residues. Trimming stripped 3 bases from V and 2 bases from J, with 10 bases between.